This T cell receptor beta chain was profiled in a study of blood T cell repertoires in COVID-19. Study in general: Sites in the United States, Italy and Spain provided acute and convalescent COVID-19 samples. PBMCs, B-cell-depleted T cells, or T cells were the source of the cDNA or gDNA that made up the material.

Trimming shortened V by 8 bases and J by 2 bases, and 10 bases separated the two germline ends. Per germline, CDR1 MDHEN and CDR2 SYDVKM. The CDR3 is 12 residues long. Libraries were prepared by immunoSEQ multiplex PCR; TCRdb keeps only in-frame clonotypes and omits some of them. The data hold about 370,000 clones, with around 89% observed a single time. V and J are TRBV28 and TRBJ2-7; D remains unclear. This TCR derives from a woman in her 30s with COVID-19, enrolled during active disease. Sample: peripheral blood. The CDR3 DNA is TGTGCCAGCGCTTGGCAGGCCTACGAGCAGTACTTC. This sequence encodes CASAWQAYEQYF.